What follows are 30 T cell receptor beta chains derived from one specimen sequenced in a study of radiotherapy plus CTLA-4 blockade in lung cancer. Profiled with immunoSEQ multiplex PCR; TCRdb holds only in-frame clones, not every one. Here the sample spans about 97,000 clones, 65% to 80% being singletons. The sample consisted of peripheral blood, taken from a patient treated with radiotherapy plus ipilimumab. Source of these receptors: a human donor with non-small cell lung cancer who had a partial response to radiotherapy plus ipilimumab. Some clones in this sample may be carry-over from other donors' samples.

The rearrangement joins TRBV4-2 to TRBJ2-1, with 7 bases aligning to TRBD2. Germline CDR1 and CDR2: LGHNA and YNFKEQ. Trimming cost V 0 bases and J 4 bases; bases outside gene matches: 6. The CDR3 sequence is 16 residues long. CDR3 sequence (DNA): TGTGCCAGCAGCCAAGAGGGCGGGGGTCCATACAATGAGCAGTTCTTC. It encodes CASSQEGGGPYNEQFF.

In regard to this clone: Other DNA sequences in the sample encode the same CDR3. V usage is TRBV19 and J usage is TRBJ2-5; 7 bases are shared with TRBD1. Per the germline V gene, CDR1 is LNHDA and CDR2 is SQIVND (reference sequence). This CDR3 contains 13 residues. V shed 6 bases, J shed 2 bases, and the junction held 3 bases outside the gene matches. The CDR3: CASRPRGQETQYF. CDR3 DNA sequence: TGTGCCAGTAGACCCAGGGGGCAAGAGACCCAGTACTTC.

This clone was seen only a few times. The chain carries TRBV6-1 and TRBJ2-7, with TRBD1 matching over 8 bases. V trimming: 6 bases; J trimming: 7 bases; junction bases outside the gene matches: 8. This CDR3 spans 13 amino acids. CDR1 is MNHNS, CDR2 SASEGT, per germline. The CDR3 DNA reads as TGTGCCAGCAGAGTTACAGGGGGTGGTGAGCAGTACTTC. It specifies CASRVTGGGEQYF.

This clone was recorded a few times. The chain couples TRBV4-3 to TRBJ1-2; no firm D call. V was pared by 1 base and J by 3 bases, with 6 bases between. Germline V gives CDR1 LGHNA, CDR2 YSLEER. The CDR3 spans 13 residues. CDR3 sequence (DNA): TGCGCCAGCAGCCAAGTTGGCTACTATGGCTACACCTTC. Protein: CASSQVGYYGYTF.

The J gene is TRBJ1-3, the V gene TRBV7-2, with D possibly TRBD1 on 6 matching bases. The CDR3 covers 15 residues. Germline V gene data show CDR1 as SGHTA and CDR2 as FQGNSA. Trimming pared 3 bases from V and 4 bases from J, leaving 13 bases between. The CDR3 sequence: CASSFGTNLGNTIYF. The CDR3 region has the DNA TGTGCCAGCAGCTTCGGGACAAATTTAGGAAACACCATATATTTT.

Here the CDR3 DNA reads TGCGCCAGCAGCTTCGGCAGCCGACGAGGGCCCCAGCATTTT. Its translation: CASSFGSRRGPQHF. The chain couples TRBV5-1 to TRBJ1-5; D is unclear. Trimming took off 2 bases at V and 9 bases at J, with 15 bases between the two ends. The CDR3 spans 14 residues. Germline CDR1 and CDR2: SGHRS and YFSETQ.

This clone was picked up a small number of times. The J gene is TRBJ1-5, the V gene TRBV7-9; TRBD1 aligns across 7 bases. V lost 5 bases, J lost 2 bases, and 6 bases stayed unmatched. Germline-derived CDR1 and CDR2 are SEHNR and FQNEAQ (reference sequence). The CDR3 is made up of 15 amino acids. The CDR3: CASSRGQGGNQPQHF. The CDR3 DNA is TGTGCCAGCAGCCGGGGGCAGGGGGGCAATCAGCCCCAGCATTTT.

This clone appeared once. This chain joins TRBV5-4 and TRBJ2-7, with TRBD2 matching 10 bases. This CDR3 has 17 amino acids. The V gene's germline CDR1 is SGHNT and CDR2 YYREEE (reference sequence). The J segment lost 3 bases and the V segment lost 0 bases, leaving 9 bases of the junction unmatched. The CDR3 loop reads CASSLGLTSGYLYEQYF. DNA of the CDR3: TGTGCCAGCAGCTTGGGGCTGACTAGCGGGTACCTCTACGAGCAGTACTTC.

This clone was detected only a few times. V is TRBV6-6 and J is TRBJ1-6; TRBD1 is a possible D gene (6 bases). Germline-derived CDR1 and CDR2 are MNHNY and SVGAGI (reference sequence). The CDR3 consists of 14 residues. The ends were cut back, 8 bases at V and 5 bases at J, with 13 bases in the middle. The CDR3 nucleotides are TGTGCCAGCGGAAAGGGACAAAATAATTCACCCCTCCACTTT. Its protein product is CASGKGQNNSPLHF.

This clone was recorded only once. The chain carries TRBV7-6 and TRBJ2-3, with D possibly TRBD2 on 5 matching bases. V was cut by 5 bases and J by 0 bases, with 9 bases left in between. Germline CDR1 and CDR2: SGHVS and FNYEAQ. This CDR3 is 14 amino acids long. Written as DNA, the CDR3 is TGTGCCAGCAGCGGACTTACTAGCACAGATACGCAGTATTTT. Translation: CASSGLTSTDTQYF. Filled out from reference TRBV7-6 and TRBJ2-3, the complete variable domain reads GAGVSQSPRYKVTKRGQDVALRCDPISGHVSLYWYRQALGQGPEFLTYFNYEAQQDKSGLPNDRFSAERPEGSISTLTIQRTEQRDSAMYRCASSGLTSTDTQYFGPGTRLTVL.

The rearrangement joins TRBV5-5 to TRBJ2-7, with 8 nucleotides matching TRBD2. In germline, CDR1 is SGHKS, CDR2 YYEKEE (reference sequence). This CDR3 has 15 residues. The V gene end was trimmed by 0 bases and the J gene end by 3 bases; junction bases not matched to a gene: 5. The CDR3 is CASSLAGLAVYEQYF. CDR3 in DNA: TGTGCCAGCAGCTTGGCCGGACTAGCTGTCTACGAGCAGTACTTC. Complete variable domain (other parts from reference TRBV5-5 and TRBJ2-7): DAGVTQSPTHLIKTRGQQVTLRCSPISGHKSVSWYQQVLGQGPQFIFQYYEKEERGRGNFPDRFSARQFPNYSSELNVNALLLGDSALYLCASSLAGLAVYEQYFGPGTRLTVT.

This clone was seen only once. The gene calls are TRBV28 and TRBJ2-1; 14 bases agree with TRBD2. Germline assignment: CDR1 MDHEN and CDR2 SYDVKM. Unmatched junction bases numbered 2, after V lost 8 bases and J lost 8 bases. The CDR3 contains 13 residues. The CDR3 is CASGTSGSYEQFF. The DNA for the CDR3 is TGTGCCAGCGGGACTAGCGGGAGCTATGAGCAGTTCTTC.

A single count supports this clone. The chain has TRBV7-9 and TRBJ2-1; TRBD2 might be the D (7 bases). The CDR3 loop spans 14 amino acids. Germline V gives CDR1 SEHNR, CDR2 FQNEAQ (reference sequence). The V end lost 5 bases, the J end lost 9 bases, and 17 bases lay between the germline ends. The CDR3 loop reads CASSPFWEGGEQFF. The CDR3 DNA reads as TGTGCCAGCAGCCCCTTTTGGGAGGGGGGTGAGCAGTTCTTC.

The DNA for the CDR3 is TGTGCCAGCAGCAGATCTAGCGGGAGGGAGACCCAGTACTTC. This sequence encodes CASSRSSGRETQYF. The V call is TRBV7-6, the J call TRBJ2-5; 11 bases agree with TRBD2. Germline assignment: CDR1 SGHVS and CDR2 FNYEAQ. This CDR3 spans 14 amino acids. The V and J ends lost 5 bases and 5 bases, in that order; junction bases with no gene match: 4.

The J gene is TRBJ1-2, the V gene TRBV7-2, with D possibly TRBD1 on 5 matching bases. This CDR3 region has 16 residues. V lost 1 base, J lost 4 bases, and 16 bases lay in between. Germline CDR1 reads SGHTA; CDR2 reads FQGNSA. The CDR3 DNA reads TGTGCCAGCAGCTTAGGGGGGAGTCGGGGGACCTATGGCTACACCTTC. Its translation: CASSLGGSRGTYGYTF. Using reference TRBV7-2 and TRBJ1-2 for the parts outside the CDR3, the full variable domain is GAGVSQSPSNKVTEKGKDVELRCDPISGHTALYWYRQSLGQGLEFLIYFQGNSAPDKSGLPSDRFSAERTGGSVSTLTIQRTQQEDSAVYLCASSLGGSRGTYGYTFGSGTRLTVV.

The chain has TRBV7-9 and TRBJ1-1; D uncertain. The germline CDR1 and CDR2 sequences are SEHNR and FQNEAQ (reference sequence). The CDR3 has 11 residues. Trimming took off 7 bases at V and 1 base at J, with 4 bases between the two ends. CDR3 coding DNA: TGTGCCAGCATGAGGAACACTGAAGCTTTCTTT. Protein sequence: CASMRNTEAFF.

J is TRBJ2-5 and V is TRBV5-5; 7 bases line up with TRBD2. Germline CDR1 is SGHKS and CDR2 is YYEKEE (reference sequence). This CDR3 region has 13 residues. The V segment lost 4 bases and the J segment 2 bases; nucleotides outside the gene matches: 2. The CDR3 protein is CASSPGLQETQYF. The CDR3 DNA is TGTGCCAGCAGCCCGGGACTACAAGAGACCCAGTACTTC.

The V gene is TRBV6-7, the J gene TRBJ2-2, with D possibly TRBD2 on 6 matching bases. TRBV6-7 is identified as an open reading frame with a role that is uncertain. Trimming removed 0 bases from V and 6 bases from J, with 11 bases in between. The length of the CDR3 is 15 residues. As DNA, the CDR3 is TGTGCCAGCAGTTACTCCCTCAGGAGGGCCGGGGAGCTGTTTTTT. Its protein is CASSYSLRRAGELFF.

On this clone: The junction departs from the called germline gene at one end, perhaps through a read error. This rearrangement joins TRBV29-1 to TRBJ1-2; 7 bases agree with TRBD1. In germline, CDR1 is SQVTM, CDR2 ANQGSEA. This CDR3 is built from 13 residues. CDR3 nucleotide sequence: TGCAGCGTTCAAGACAGGGCGGGGTATGGCTACACCTTC. This encodes CSVQDRAGYGYTF.

This rearrangement joins TRBV7-3 to TRBJ2-6; D not certain. This CDR3 is 15 amino acids long. V shed 2 bases and J shed 4 bases, with 9 bases lying between them. Per the germline V gene, CDR1 is SGHTA and CDR2 is FQGTGA. CDR3 nucleotides: TGTGCCAGCAGCTTAGCGTCGACAGGGGCCAACGTCCTGACTTTC. Protein product: CASSLASTGANVLTF. The full variable domain, completed using reference TRBV7-3 and TRBJ2-6, is GAGVSQTPSNKVTEKGKYVELRCDPISGHTALYWYRQSLGQGPEFLIYFQGTGAADDSGLPNDRFFAVRPEGSVSTLKIQRTERGDSAVYLCASSLASTGANVLTFGAGSRLTVL.

The rearrangement uses TRBV19 and TRBJ2-7, with D maybe TRBD1 (5 bases). Germline CDR1 reads LNHDA; CDR2 reads SQIVND (reference sequence). This CDR3 region has 15 residues. Trimming shortened V by 5 bases and J by 2 bases, and 16 bases separated the two germline ends. The DNA of the CDR3 is TGTGCCAGTAGTTACGCTCAGGGCCAGGCCTACGAGCAGTACTTC. This translates into CASSYAQGQAYEQYF.

J is TRBJ2-7 and V is TRBV6-1; TRBD2 is a possible D gene (6 bases). The CDR3 is made up of 15 amino acids. V shed 5 bases and J shed 2 bases, with 16 bases lying between them. CDR1 is MNHNS and CDR2 is SASEGT in the germline V gene. CDR3 DNA sequence: TGTGCCAGCAGTTTTTCCGGGGGAATAACCTACGAGCAGTACTTC. Residues: CASSFSGGITYEQYF.

This rearrangement joins TRBV7-2 to TRBJ2-1, with 10 positions matching TRBD1. J was trimmed by 4 bases and V by 4 bases; bases with no gene match: 7. This CDR3 is built from 16 residues. From germline, CDR1 is SGHTA and CDR2 FQGNSA. Here the CDR3 DNA reads TGTGCCAGCAGCTCCCGGACAGGGGGGAGGTACAATGAGCAGTTCTTC. Protein sequence: CASSSRTGGRYNEQFF.

The V and J genes are TRBV6-5 and TRBJ2-1; the match to TRBD1 covers 7 bases. The CDR3 is 15 amino acids. Germline V lookup: CDR1 MNHEY, CDR2 SVGAGI. With V trimmed by 8 bases and J by 4 bases, 11 bases remained unmatched. The CDR3: CASARGQGVYNEQFF. The CDR3 nucleotides read TGTGCCAGCGCCAGGGGCCAGGGGGTTTACAATGAGCAGTTCTTC.

V usage is TRBV5-1 and J usage is TRBJ1-2; possibly TRBD1 for D (6 bases). Germline loops: CDR1 SGHRS, CDR2 YFSETQ. V gave up 4 bases and J gave up 3 bases, with 10 bases separating them. CDR3 length equals 13 residues. CDR3 region: CASSDTGYYGYTF. The CDR3 region has the DNA TGCGCCAGCAGCGATACAGGGTACTATGGCTACACCTTC.

DNA for the CDR3: TGTGCCAGCAGAATAAGAGGGACAGGGGGCTCTGACACTGAAGCTTTCTTT. Encoded protein: CASRIRGTGGSDTEAFF. The chain employs TRBV27 and TRBJ1-1; TRBD1 agrees at 12 bases. Germline values: CDR1 MNHEY, CDR2 SMNVEV (reference sequence). The ends lost 6 bases at V and 3 bases at J; junction bases unmatched: 11. The CDR3 contains 17 residues.

This clone was counted between two and nine times. V is TRBV19 and J is TRBJ1-1, with TRBD1 matching 7 bases. V lost 9 bases and J lost 0; bases outside the gene matches: 7. There are 14 residues in the CDR3. Germline assignment: CDR1 LNHDA and CDR2 SQIVND (reference sequence). CDR3 sequence reads: CASHRGSMNTEAFF. CDR3 coding DNA: TGTGCCAGCCACAGGGGTTCTATGAACACTGAAGCTTTCTTT. Filled out from reference TRBV19 and TRBJ1-1, the complete variable domain reads DGGITQSPKYLFRKEGQNVTLSCEQNLNHDAMYWYRQDPGQGLRLIYYSQIVNDFQKGDIAEGYSVSREKKESFPLTVTSAQKNPTAFYLCASHRGSMNTEAFFGQGTRLTVV.

The chain employs TRBV7-2 and TRBJ2-3, with TRBD2 identical over 14 bases. This CDR3 spans 16 amino acids. The junction had 3 bases not matched to a gene; V was cut back by 5 bases and J by 2 bases. The germline V gene encodes CDR1 SGHTA and CDR2 FQGNSA. In nucleotides, the CDR3 is TGTGCCAGCAGCCAGGGACTAGCGGGGGCCACAGATACGCAGTATTTT. The encoded protein is CASSQGLAGATDTQYF.

This chain joins TRBV19 and TRBJ2-7, with TRBD1 as a possible D gene (5 bases). CDR3 length: 18 amino acids. V lost 3 bases and J lost 7, with 28 bases in between. Looked up from germline, CDR1 is LNHDA and CDR2 is SQIVND (reference sequence). The CDR3 DNA sequence: TGTGCCAGTAGTATTGGGGCCTATGGCGGTTCTTCCTTGAGGGAGCAGTACTTC. It yields the protein CASSIGAYGGSSLREQYF.

The V call is TRBV5-1, the J call TRBJ2-7; 8 bases line up with TRBD1. The trim removed 4 bases at V and 3 bases at J, leaving 9 bases unmatched. The CDR3 contains 15 residues. CDR1 is SGHRS and CDR2 is YFSETQ in the germline V gene. The chain's CDR3 is CASSGSTGVGYEQYF. The CDR3 region has the DNA TGCGCCAGCAGCGGATCGACAGGGGTAGGCTACGAGCAGTACTTC.